The clone carrying this TCR beta chain was seen at least ten times. Antigen: not known. This sample was included in a study of human CD8 memory T cell subsets. Healthy donors' buffy coats yielded the PBMC. The CDR3 has 16 residues. The germline V gene has CDR1 MGHRA and CDR2 YSYEKL. V lost 0 bases and J 2 bases, leaving 11 bases between the germline ends. Whole-study results and caveats: Stem-like memory T cell repertoires barely overlapped those of precursor exhausted T cells. Unlike effector memory cells, stem-like memory and precursor exhausted T cells displayed similarly high diversity.

Generation of TCR beta libraries used UMI-labeled 5' RACE. TCRdb used MiXCR to reprocess the 5' RACE reads, holding one entry per CDR3 protein. The sample contains around 8,200 distinct CDR3 sequences, roughly 3.9% of which appear only once. The origin of this receptor is a human donor in good health. This chain links TRBV4-1 with TRBJ2-1; no reliable D call. Sequenced input: CD8+ T cells from PBMCs. CDR3 protein: CASSQDLAETYNEQFF. The DNA of the CDR3 is TGCGCCAGCAGCCAAGATCTCGCGGAGACCTACAATGAGCAGTTCTTC.